These 28 T cell receptor beta chains were all obtained from the same sample, sequenced in a study of T-cell reconstitution after alpha-beta-depleted transplantation in children. For TCRbeta, the library was prepared with unique molecular identifiers. One entry per CDR3 protein, called by TCRdb with MiXCR from the PCR reads. The data hold some 500,000 distinct CDR3 sequences, with approximately 30% observed a single time. The sequences come from PBMCs from the stem cell graft donor, collected from the stem cell graft. The receptors were sampled from a human donor who donated a stem cell graft to a child with aplastic anemia.

The chain combines TRBV4-3 with TRBJ2-7, with no clear D. The CDR3 totals 16 residues. The germline gives CDR1 LGHNA, CDR2 YSLEER. Between the trimmed V and J ends, which lost 0 bases and 2 bases, there was a span of 14 bases. CDR3 sequence reads: CASSQDWRDGPYEQYF. The CDR3 DNA sequence: TGCGCCAGCAGCCAAGATTGGAGAGACGGACCCTACGAGCAGTACTTC.

The chain carries TRBV7-8 and TRBJ1-3; D possibly corresponds to TRBD1 (6 bases). V was shortened by 5 bases and J by 0 bases, with 17 bases between the two germline ends. The CDR3 extends over 17 amino acids. Germline CDR1 is SGHVS and CDR2 is FQNEAQ. CDR3 DNA: TGTGCCAGCAGCCAAAACCTCATCAGGGGCTCTGGAAACACCATATATTTT. This gives the protein CASSQNLIRGSGNTIYF.

This clonotype was seen only a few times. The chain uses TRBV20-1 and TRBJ2-1, with 10 bases lining up with TRBD2. Trimming removed 0 bases from V and 7 bases from J; junction bases left unmatched: 9. The CDR3 length is 16 residues. Per germline, CDR1 DFQATT and CDR2 SNEGSKA (reference sequence). In DNA, the CDR3 is TGCAGTGCTAGAGATCCTCTAGCGGGAGAACTGAATGAGCAGTTCTTC. It codes for CSARDPLAGELNEQFF.

This clonotype was counted a single time. The J gene is TRBJ2-7, the V gene TRBV6-2 or TRBV6-3, with TRBD2 matching over 9 bases. This CDR3 has 16 amino acids. The J segment lost 7 bases and the V segment lost 7 bases, leaving 17 bases of the junction unmatched. CDR1 is MNHEY and CDR2 is SVGEGT in the germline V gene. The CDR3 protein is CASMVWGGSGRQEQYV. CDR3 in DNA: TGTGCCAGCATGGTCTGGGGAGGAAGCGGGAGGCAAGAGCAGTACGTC.

This chain uses TRBV20-1 with TRBJ2-1, with TRBD2 matching over 10 bases. V was clipped by 4 bases and J by 6 bases; unmatched bases: 12. The CDR3 is 16 amino acids. CDR1 DFQATT and CDR2 SNEGSKA come from the germline V gene (reference sequence). The CDR3 region is CSAMPVAGGTPNEQFF. DNA for the CDR3: TGCAGTGCTATGCCGGTAGCGGGAGGCACCCCCAATGAGCAGTTCTTC.

The chain uses TRBV12-3 or TRBV12-4 and TRBJ1-1, with no clear D. The V gene lost 7 bases and the J gene lost 4 bases, with 13 bases spanning the gap. The length of the CDR3 is 13 residues. This CDR3 is CASTLGGITEAFF. CDR3 nucleotide sequence: TGTGCCAGCACTCTGGGAGGGATCACTGAAGCTTTCTTT.

The rearrangement joins TRBV6-1 to TRBJ2-7; D may be TRBD2 (6 bases). The germline V and J ends were trimmed by 5 bases and 6 bases, with 32 bases remaining between them. The CDR3 contains 19 residues. The germline CDR1 and CDR2 sequences are MNHNS and SASEGT. The CDR3 bases are TGTGCCAGCAGTCGCTCTGCCCCGTCCGGGACTGGAGTACCTGGCGAGCAGTACTTC. Its protein product is CASSRSAPSGTGVPGEQYF.

The V and J genes are TRBV24-1 and TRBJ2-2, with 8 bases lining up with TRBD1. The CDR3 consists of 17 residues. CDR1 KGHDR and CDR2 SFDVKD come from the germline V gene. The junction had 9 bases not matched to a gene; V was cut back by 4 bases and J by 3 bases. The CDR3 loop reads CATSDFDRGDHTGELFF. DNA of the CDR3: TGTGCCACCAGTGACTTTGACAGGGGAGATCACACCGGGGAGCTGTTTTTT.

This clonotype was observed a few times. The chain combines TRBV5-1 with TRBJ2-1; D might be TRBD2 (6 bases). The CDR3 has 15 residues. Per germline, CDR1 SGHRS and CDR2 YFSETQ. V was cut by 0 bases and J by 9 bases, with 16 bases left in between. CDR3 loop: CASSLGAGIKLEQFF. The CDR3 coding sequence is TGCGCCAGCAGCTTGGGGGCGGGAATAAAGCTTGAGCAGTTCTTC.

The rearrangement links TRBV28 to TRBJ1-6, with a possible D match to TRBD1 (5 bases). V shed 1 base and J shed 5 bases, with 9 bases lying between them. The CDR3 is 15 amino acids. From germline, CDR1 is MDHEN and CDR2 SYDVKM. The CDR3 DNA follows: TGTGCCAGCAGTTTATTCGGGACGGATAATTCACCCCTCCACTTT. This codes for CASSLFGTDNSPLHF.

Details on this clonotype: Germline and junction disagree at one end, which may indicate a read error. V and J are TRBV27 and TRBJ1-2; TRBD1 aligns across 7 bases. CDR1 and CDR2 from the germline V gene are MNHEY and SMNVEV (reference sequence). This CDR3 region has 13 residues. The CDR3 loop reads CASSTRDSSTSTF. As DNA, the CDR3 is TGTGCCAGCAGTACTCGGGACAGCTCAACGAGCACATTC.

This clonotype was seen a handful of times. J is TRBJ2-7 and V is TRBV6-1; the D gene is possibly TRBD1 (5 bases). The germline CDR1 and CDR2 sequences are MNHNS and SASEGT. CDR3 length: 15 amino acids. Trimming left V 4 bases short and J 3 bases short, with 16 bases between. CDR3 in DNA: TGTGCCAGCAGTGCCGTCACAGGATCAAACTACGAGCAGTACTTC. Its protein is CASSAVTGSNYEQYF.

In this sample, this clonotype turned up a few times. J is TRBJ1-2 and V is TRBV6-1, with 8 positions matching TRBD1. The germline V gene has CDR1 MNHNS and CDR2 SASEGT. Losses at the gene ends were 4 bases for V and 4 bases for J; bases not matched to a gene: 11. This CDR3 contains 16 residues. The CDR3 spells CASSGRGQALGYGYTF. The CDR3 nucleotides are TGTGCCAGCAGTGGCAGGGGACAGGCCCTCGGCTATGGCTACACCTTC.

The V call is TRBV3-1, the J call TRBJ2-1; 14 bases agree with TRBD2. With V trimmed by 0 bases and J by 1 base, 11 bases remained unmatched. The CDR3 sequence is 21 residues long. The germline V gene has CDR1 LGHDT and CDR2 YNNKEL (reference sequence). The chain's CDR3 is CASSQDEVTSGRADSYNEQFF. The CDR3 region has the DNA TGTGCCAGCAGCCAAGATGAAGTGACTAGCGGGAGGGCCGATTCCTACAATGAGCAGTTCTTC.

This clonotype has more than one count but fewer than ten. The gene calls are TRBV5-6 and TRBJ2-1; TRBD1 is a possible D gene (5 bases). Between the trimmed V and J ends, which lost 1 base and 4 bases, there was a span of 12 bases. Germline V gives CDR1 SGHDT, CDR2 YYEEEE. The CDR3 totals 15 residues. CDR3 in amino acids: CASSLRGRVYNEQFF. DNA of the CDR3: TGTGCCAGCAGCTTGAGGGGCAGGGTATACAATGAGCAGTTCTTC.

The chain uses TRBV12-3 or TRBV12-4 and TRBJ2-1; the match to TRBD1 covers 8 bases. This CDR3 contains 15 residues. Trimming at V came to 2 bases and at J to 6 bases, leaving 6 bases not matched to a gene. CDR3 coding DNA: TGTGCCAGCAGTTTAAAGCAGGGGGCGGTCAATGAGCAGTTCTTC. Residues: CASSLKQGAVNEQFF.

This chain joins TRBV19 and TRBJ2-7; possible D gene TRBD1, 6 bases. This CDR3 comprises 14 residues. CDR1 is LNHDA and CDR2 is SQIVND in the germline V gene (reference sequence). Trimming removed 3 bases at V and 5 bases at J, with 14 bases between. The CDR3 protein is CASSIFQGWDEQYF. The CDR3 region has the DNA TGTGCCAGTAGTATTTTCCAGGGGTGGGACGAGCAGTACTTC.

This clonotype was counted a few times. The chain has TRBV10-3 and TRBJ1-2; TRBD1 might be the D (5 bases). The CDR3 loop spans 11 amino acids. V lost 5 bases and J 7 bases, leaving 8 bases between the germline ends. CDR1 ENHRY and CDR2 SYGVKD come from the germline V gene. The CDR3 is CAISLGVGYTF. CDR3 in DNA: TGTGCCATCAGTTTAGGGGTTGGCTACACCTTC.

The V call is TRBV21-1, the J call TRBJ1-5; TRBD1 was called by the table and not checked on the DNA. TRBV21-1 is reported as a pseudogene. The CDR3 is made up of 15 amino acids. CDR3 protein: CASSKCRDADEPQHF. CDR3 sequence (DNA): TGTGCCAGCAGCAAATGCAGGGACGCCGATGAGCCCCAGCATTTT.

In its sample, this clonotype was seen once. This chain connects TRBV15 to TRBJ2-4, with 9 nucleotides matching TRBD1. This CDR3 spans 16 amino acids. The germline gives CDR1 LNHNV, CDR2 YYDKDF (reference sequence). The CDR3: CACLDRGHLAKNIQYF. CDR3 nucleotide sequence: TGTGCTTGCTTGGACAGGGGCCATTTAGCCAAAAACATTCAGTACTTC.

V is TRBV7-2 and J is TRBJ1-1; a possible D gene is TRBD1 (5 bases). Germline CDR1 reads SGHTA; CDR2 reads FQGNSA. Trimming pared 5 bases from V and 6 bases from J, leaving 10 bases between. The CDR3 loop spans 12 amino acids. The CDR3 protein is CASSPRGPEAFF. The CDR3 region has the DNA TGTGCCAGCAGCCCTAGGGGCCCTGAAGCTTTCTTT.

The chain joins TRBV4-3 to TRBJ2-1; D could derive from TRBD1 or TRBD2 (5 bases each). V gave up 1 base and J gave up 3 bases, with 19 bases separating them. The CDR3 consists of 18 residues. The germline V gene encodes CDR1 LGHNA and CDR2 YSLEER. The CDR3 spells CASSQGPVMRGLYNEQFF. As DNA, the CDR3 is TGCGCCAGCAGCCAAGGTCCGGTGATGAGGGGCCTCTACAATGAGCAGTTCTTC.

This clonotype appeared a few times. The V and J genes are TRBV9 and TRBJ2-6, with no clear D. CDR3 size: 17 residues. The V end lost 0 bases, the J end lost 0 bases, and 10 bases lay between the germline ends. Germline assignment: CDR1 SGDLS and CDR2 YYNGEE. CDR3 sequence (DNA): TGTGCCAGCAGCGTAGCACCGCCAGGCTCTGGGGCCAACGTCCTGACTTTC. Its protein is CASSVAPPGSGANVLTF.

The chain joins TRBV29-1 to TRBJ2-1, with 13 bases fitting TRBD2. This CDR3 has 14 residues. Losses at the gene ends were 7 bases for V and 7 bases for J; bases not matched to a gene: 7. Looked up from germline, CDR1 is SQVTM and CDR2 is ANQGSEA. Here the CDR3 reads CSATGTSGKNEQFF. The CDR3 DNA reads TGCAGCGCCACCGGGACTAGCGGGAAAAATGAGCAGTTCTTC.

This sequence joins TRBV7-2 and TRBJ2-1; the match to TRBD2 covers 7 bases. CDR1 and CDR2 from the germline V gene are SGHTA and FQGNSA. With 1 base clipped from V and 9 bases from J, the junction kept 12 bases outside the gene matches. The CDR3 totals 16 residues. In DNA, the CDR3 is TGTGCCAGCAGCTTAGGAAGCGGGATGGCTCTTGGTGAGCAGTTCTTC. It specifies CASSLGSGMALGEQFF.

This clonotype was detected a few times. The J gene is TRBJ2-1, the V gene TRBV20-1, with 9 bases aligning to TRBD2. The CDR3 has 17 residues. J was trimmed by 3 bases and V by 0 bases; bases with no gene match: 9. The germline V gene encodes CDR1 DFQATT and CDR2 SNEGSKA (reference sequence). As DNA, the CDR3 is TGCAGTGCTAGAGATCTAAGCGGGAGGAGAAACTACAATGAGCAGTTCTTC. As protein: CSARDLSGRRNYNEQFF.

This rearrangement joins TRBV29-1 to TRBJ2-7; TRBD1 might be the D (5 bases). Trimming left V 8 bases short and J 2 bases short, with 16 bases between. The CDR3 covers 13 residues. Germline V gene lookup returns CDR1 SQVTM and CDR2 ANQGSEA. The DNA of the CDR3 is TGCAGCTTTTACTCCAGGGAACCCTACGAGCAGTACTTC. Its protein is CSFYSREPYEQYF.

This rearrangement joins TRBV6-2 or TRBV6-3 to TRBJ2-1; 11 nucleotides match TRBD2. The CDR3 extends over 15 amino acids. From germline, CDR1 is MNHEY and CDR2 SVGEGT. Trimming cost V 6 bases and J 7 bases; bases outside gene matches: 8. The CDR3 loop is CASRPLAGVGNEQFF. The DNA for the CDR3 is TGTGCCAGCAGACCACTAGCGGGAGTAGGAAATGAGCAGTTCTTC.